The sequence of this T cell receptor (beta chain) was determined in a study of human T cells and chemical hapten exposure (dated by TCRdb to about 2021). Study-level background: For sensitization, 2% DPC in acetone was applied to a roughly 2 cm by roughly 2 cm area of upper inner arm skin. Throughout the roughly 25-week study period, patients were also given weekly therapeutic DPC doses on the scalp. Patch testing was performed on the upper back with Finn chambers containing 0.01% DPC, and the patch tests were scored after 6 days according to International Contact Dermatitis Research Group standards. Alopecia areata with under or over 50% scalp involvement, alopecia totalis and alopecia universalis were represented in the patient cohort, which was mostly female. Libraries were pooled for sequencing, and variation in per-sample TCR yields was attributed mainly to small differences in library volumes within the pool. In alopecia patients, the study followed how the peripheral blood TCR repertoire changed in vivo over primary and secondary sensitization to diphenylcyclopropenone (DPC), a hapten. Blood samples were taken from patients before sensitization (week 0) and at 2, 6 and about 24 weeks after DPC sensitization. About 28 alopecia patients gave blood for TCR sequencing at one to four time points (pre-sensitization, 2, 6 and 24 weeks). General findings and caveats noted by the study authors: Because every patient had alopecia, a presumed autoimmune disease, the patients' immune response might differ from that of healthy individuals. Patch test score correlated positively with the number of PT1 expanded TCRs, reaching significance at thresholds 8, 16 and 32 but not at 4. Repeated subsampling changed both the strength of the expansion versus patch-test correlation and the threshold at which that correlation became significant. Expanded TCRs formed significantly more large CDR3 similarity clusters than pre-sensitization or healthy control sets, consistent with antigen-driven responses. The number of TCRs above 1 in 1000 frequency did not change with DPC sensitization; there was no evidence of global repertoire structure alterations.

Sequences SQVTM (CDR1) and ANQGSEA (CDR2) are obtained from the germline V gene. The CDR3 contains 14 residues, cysteine and phenylalanine counted. The retained sequence is limited to the CDR3, 42 bases, with the frame set at the first base. V and J are truncated by 5 bases and 0 bases respectively, leaving an intervening sequence of 10 bases. The sample's time point label, decoded: patch test 2, 6 weeks after DPC sensitization. This sample's treatment or condition label indicates: therapeutic diphenylcyclopropenone sensitization with weekly scalp DPC. At every patch-test visit, the blood draw took place before the patch test was put on. To be eligible, patients had to be aged 18 to 70, diagnosed with alopecia and judged suitable for DPC therapy, while pregnant patients were excluded. Total RNA was extracted from unfractionated whole blood that had been collected in Tempus Blood RNA tubes. The library was built by means of RACE. Sequencer: NextSeq 500. During library preparation, unique molecular identifiers were attached to individual cDNA molecules so that TCRs could be counted in a quantitative, reproducible way. Each blood RNA sample was used to sequence both TCR alpha and TCR beta chains. The study's own analysis went as follows. A median of about 89,000 TCRs per sample was observed, with a range of about 20,000 to 700,000. V, J and CDR3 annotation of the TCR reads was performed with the Decombinator software suite. Every sample was subsampled to the same number of TCRs (28,000) for the PS versus PT1 abundance plots. TCRs were defined as expanded if absent before sensitization and observed at least eight times at the 2-week time point. TCRdb trimmed the raw reads at Q25, called clones with MiXCR and kept productive beta chains. One record per CDR3 amino acid sequence lists the most common genes and DNA. In this record, the V and J calls reflect TCRdb's handling and not the investigators' own analysis. This sample gives about 140,000 distinct CDR3 sequences in total; approximately 10% of them show up just once. The ten largest clones add up to roughly 1.4% of the sample.

The table lists this clonotype with a few counts. Its antigen is unknown. Base qualities were left out, and no much larger clone turns up one base away. The sample was whole blood, taken in connection with sensitization to the hapten diphenylcyclopropenone (DPC). The sequence links TRBV29-1 to TRBJ2-2, with the D gene not clear enough to name. This receptor was taken from a woman aged 50 to 60 with alopecia areata. Some clones in this sample may be carry-over from other donors' samples. The DNA is as follows: TGCAGCGTTCAAGTCCAAGCGAACACCGGGGAGCTGTTTTTT. Its protein reads: CSVQVQANTGELFF.